Below are 18 T cell receptor beta chains sequenced from a single sample in a study of T cell responses to AZD1222 COVID-19 vaccine. Produced via immunoSEQ multiplex PCR; TCRdb's table is partial and in-frame only. In the table there are more than 150,000 clones, 70% to 90% of which are singletons. The source was peripheral blood, collected 28 days after the second AZD1222 dose. These receptors were taken from an adult who received the AZD1222 COVID-19 vaccine.

With respect to this clone: Other DNA sequences in the sample encode the same CDR3. The gene calls are TRBV28 and TRBJ1-4; no definite D call. Trimming shortened V by 4 bases and J by 6 bases, and 12 bases separated the two germline ends. Looked up from germline, CDR1 is MDHEN and CDR2 is SYDVKM. This CDR3 region has 14 residues. This CDR3 is CASSSPDTDEKLFF. The CDR3 DNA follows: TGTGCCAGCAGTTCACCAGATACTGATGAAAAACTGTTTTTT. Supplemented by reference TRBV28 and TRBJ1-4, the full variable domain reads DVKVTQSSRYLVKRTGEKVFLECVQDMDHENMFWYRQDPGLGLRLIYFSYDVKMKEKGDIPEGYSVSREKKERFSLILESASTNQTSMYLCASSSPDTDEKLFFGSGTQLSVL.

The chain couples TRBV11-1 to TRBJ1-2, with D uncertain. The CDR3 runs 14 residues. Germline V CDR1 and CDR2: SGHAT, FQDESV (reference sequence). Trimming stripped 2 bases from V and 2 bases from J, with 9 bases between. The CDR3: CASSLTGPNYGYTF. CDR3 nucleotide sequence: TGTGCCAGCAGCTTAACCGGGCCGAACTATGGCTACACCTTC.

The rearrangement links TRBV30 to TRBJ2-6; TRBD1 matches at 7 bases. The CDR3 loop spans 22 amino acids. Germline loops: CDR1 GTSNPN, CDR2 SVGIG (reference sequence). V lost 0 bases, J lost 0 bases, and 20 bases stayed unmatched. CDR3 region: CAWSVRTGDGVTTLSGANVLTF. Written as DNA, the CDR3 is TGTGCCTGGAGTGTACGAACAGGGGATGGGGTCACCACTCTCTCTGGGGCCAACGTCCTGACTTTC.

This rearrangement joins TRBV6-5 to TRBJ1-2; TRBD1 matches at 9 bases. This CDR3 is 16 amino acids long. After removal of 4 bases from V and 0 bases from J, the junction contained 6 bases not matched to a gene. In germline, CDR1 is MNHEY, CDR2 SVGAGI. In DNA form, the CDR3 reads TGTGCCAGCAGTTCGGGACAGGGTCGACCTAACTATGGCTACACCTTC. This codes for CASSSGQGRPNYGYTF.

V usage is TRBV12-5 and J usage is TRBJ2-5, with unresolved D. V gave up 0 bases and J gave up 0 bases, with 14 bases separating them. CDR1 is LGHNT, CDR2 FRNRAP, per germline. The CDR3 is made up of 17 amino acids. CDR3 nucleotides: TGTGCTAGTGGTTTGGTACAGAGACCGATGTACCAAGAGACCCAGTACTTC. This translates into CASGLVQRPMYQETQYF.

V and J are TRBV29-1 and TRBJ2-7; 9 bases agree with TRBD2. V lost 7 bases, J lost 7 bases, and 11 bases stayed unmatched. The germline V gene has CDR1 SQVTM and CDR2 ANQGSEA. This CDR3 has 13 amino acids. CDR3 sequence: CSASQGLAGEQYF. DNA for the CDR3: TGCAGCGCTTCACAGGGACTAGCCGGGGAGCAGTACTTC.

The CDR3 sequence is CASSLDVRARHEQYF. The CDR3 DNA is TGTGCCAGCAGCTTAGATGTGAGGGCCCGCCACGAGCAGTACTTC. The chain uses TRBV11-2 and TRBJ2-7, with TRBD2 as a possible D gene (5 bases). Germline lookup yields CDR1 SGHAT and CDR2 FQNNGV. This CDR3 comprises 15 residues. Trimming removed 0 bases from V and 5 bases from J, with 14 bases in between.

V is TRBV5-1 and J is TRBJ2-1; D is ambiguous. The CDR3 loop spans 13 amino acids. From germline, CDR1 is SGHRS and CDR2 YFSETQ. Trimming cost V 0 bases and J 8 bases, with 9 bases left between them. The CDR3 is CASSLGRQYEQFF. CDR3 sequence (DNA): TGCGCCAGCAGCTTGGGGCGGCAGTATGAGCAGTTCTTC.

The genes are TRBV30 and TRBJ2-3; the D gene is possibly TRBD2 (6 bases). V lost 0 bases to trimming and J lost 6 bases, with 16 bases between them. The CDR3 sequence is 15 residues long. Germline loops: CDR1 GTSNPN, CDR2 SVGIG (reference sequence). Here the CDR3 reads CAWSVPPAGWDTQYF. CDR3 nucleotides: TGTGCCTGGAGTGTACCGCCAGCGGGCTGGGATACGCAGTATTTT. Full variable domain (remainder filled in from reference TRBV30 and TRBJ2-3): SQTIHQWPATLVQPVGSPLSLECTVEGTSNPNLYWYRQAAGRGLQLLFYSVGIGQISSEVPQNLSASRPQDRQFILSSKKLLLSDSGFYLCAWSVPPAGWDTQYFGPGTRLTVL.

The chain has TRBV7-9 and TRBJ2-7; 10 bases fit TRBD1. Per germline, CDR1 SEHNR and CDR2 FQNEAQ (reference sequence). V gave up 6 bases and J gave up 4 bases; unmatched junction bases: 6. This CDR3 has 14 amino acids. The CDR3: CASSNRDRGYEQYF. CDR3 DNA sequence: TGTGCCAGCAGTAACCGGGACAGGGGTTACGAGCAGTACTTC.

V is TRBV25-1 and J is TRBJ1-2; 9 nucleotides match TRBD1. CDR1 is MGHDK, CDR2 SYGVNS, per germline. The CDR3 loop spans 16 amino acids. Trimming cost V 4 bases and J 4 bases; bases outside gene matches: 10. CDR3 nucleotides: TGTGCCAGCAGTGGGGCCGGGACAGGGTCCTTCTATGGCTACACCTTC. Translating it yields CASSGAGTGSFYGYTF.

V gene TRBV27 combines with J gene TRBJ2-7; 10 nucleotides agree with TRBD2. The V gene's germline CDR1 is MNHEY and CDR2 SMNVEV (reference sequence). This CDR3 has 15 amino acids. Unmatched junction bases numbered 7, after V lost 2 bases and J lost 6 bases. The CDR3 sequence: CASSLRPSGSFEQYF. CDR3 DNA sequence: TGTGCCAGCAGTTTAAGGCCTAGCGGGAGTTTCGAGCAGTACTTC.

The chain is built from TRBV5-1 and TRBJ2-3, with 9 bases that match TRBD2. Germline trimming cut 5 bases from V and 3 bases from J; bases unmatched to any gene: 10. CDR3 length: 16 amino acids. Germline CDR1 SGHRS, CDR2 YFSETQ. The CDR3 here is CASSSGQTSGTDTQYF. CDR3 nucleotide sequence: TGCGCCAGCAGTTCCGGGCAGACTAGCGGAACAGATACGCAGTATTTT.

The V call is TRBV18, the J call TRBJ2-7; D is ambiguous. V gave up 4 bases and J gave up 3 bases, with 13 bases separating them. The length of the CDR3 is 14 residues. Germline assignment: CDR1 KGHSH and CDR2 LQKENI. CDR3 sequence reads: CASSRTTDSYEQYF. The CDR3 DNA follows: TGTGCCAGCTCACGTACGACGGATAGCTACGAGCAGTACTTC.

The chain is built from TRBV4-2 and TRBJ1-1; 7 nucleotides agree with TRBD1. V gave up 3 bases and J gave up 3 bases; unmatched junction bases: 7. CDR1 and CDR2 from the germline V gene are LGHNA and YNFKEQ. CDR3 length equals 15 residues. The CDR3 sequence: CASSHPQGRDTEAFF. CDR3 in DNA: TGTGCCAGCAGCCATCCACAGGGGCGAGACACTGAAGCTTTCTTT.

J is TRBJ1-3 and V is TRBV6-2 or TRBV6-3; the D gene is possibly TRBD1 (5 bases). CDR1 is MNHEY and CDR2 is SVGEGT in the germline V gene. V lost 0 bases and J 4 bases, leaving 13 bases between the germline ends. The CDR3 runs to 16 residues. The CDR3 loop reads CASSYSAGTAGNTIYF. The CDR3 nucleotides read TGTGCCAGCAGTTACTCAGCAGGGACTGCCGGAAACACCATATATTTT.

V gene TRBV5-6 combines with J gene TRBJ2-4; 8 nucleotides line up with TRBD1. The junction had 13 bases not matched to a gene; V was cut back by 5 bases and J by 6 bases. CDR1 and CDR2 from the germline V gene are SGHDT and YYEEEE. This CDR3 contains 16 residues. CDR3 region: CASRPYGQGETNIQYF. The CDR3 bases are TGTGCCAGCAGACCCTACGGACAGGGTGAGACAAACATTCAGTACTTC.

This clone was counted once. The V and J genes are TRBV18 and TRBJ1-1, with no clear D. CDR3 length: 13 amino acids. Germline values: CDR1 KGHSH, CDR2 LQKENI. The V gene lost 3 bases and the J gene lost 4 bases, with 9 bases spanning the gap. The CDR3 sequence: CASSPRMSTEAFF. The CDR3 region has the DNA TGTGCCAGCTCACCGAGGATGTCCACTGAAGCTTTCTTT.